The table lists the clone carrying this TCR beta chain with many counts. The antigen is unknown. Expressed TCRB transcripts were sequenced, since all the RNA that had been isolated was reverse transcribed. Sequenced by immunoSEQ multiplex PCR; TCRdb stores in-frame clones only, minus some. The sample holds about 240,000 clones; about 26% are singletons and the top ten take more than 3%. This sample is part of a study of beta chain features in type 1 diabetes. Study-wide findings and caveats: In the patient group, naive, central memory and Treg TCRB repertoires seemed more alike than in the healthy donor group. A potential PCR bias toward shorter templates would be equal in patient and control samples.

V lost 4 bases and J 4 bases, leaving 15 bases between the germline ends. Looked up from germline, CDR1 is MDHEN and CDR2 is SYDVKM. The CDR3 contains 15 residues. One heparinised draw, averaging roughly 100 mL, was taken per donor. This TCR derives from a man aged 25 to 45 in good health. The rearrangement joins TRBV28 to TRBJ2-3; D is unclear. The sequencing input was central memory CD4+ T cells from blood. The CDR3 sequence is CASSYSSPRSDTQYF. In DNA, the CDR3 is TGTGCCAGCAGTTACTCGTCCCCACGGTCAGATACGCAGTATTTT.